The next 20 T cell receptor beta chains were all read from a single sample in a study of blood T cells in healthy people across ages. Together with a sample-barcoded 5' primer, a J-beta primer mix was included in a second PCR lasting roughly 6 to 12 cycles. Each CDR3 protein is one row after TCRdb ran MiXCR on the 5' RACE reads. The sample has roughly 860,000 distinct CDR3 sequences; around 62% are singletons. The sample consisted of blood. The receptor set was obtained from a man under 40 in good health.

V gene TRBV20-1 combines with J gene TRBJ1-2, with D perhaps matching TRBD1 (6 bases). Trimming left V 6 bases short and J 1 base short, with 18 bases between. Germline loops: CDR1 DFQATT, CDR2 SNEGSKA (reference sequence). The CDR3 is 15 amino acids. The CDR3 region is CSATGGQRYNYGYTF. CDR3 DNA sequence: TGCAGTGCAACCGGAGGACAGAGATATAACTATGGCTACACCTTC.

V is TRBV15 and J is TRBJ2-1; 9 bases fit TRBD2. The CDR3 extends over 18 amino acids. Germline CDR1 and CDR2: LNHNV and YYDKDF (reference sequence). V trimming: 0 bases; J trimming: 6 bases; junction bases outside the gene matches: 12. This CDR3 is CATSRDLSGGTKRNEQFF. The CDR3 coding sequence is TGTGCCACCAGCAGAGATCTGAGCGGGGGGACGAAGCGCAATGAGCAGTTCTTC.

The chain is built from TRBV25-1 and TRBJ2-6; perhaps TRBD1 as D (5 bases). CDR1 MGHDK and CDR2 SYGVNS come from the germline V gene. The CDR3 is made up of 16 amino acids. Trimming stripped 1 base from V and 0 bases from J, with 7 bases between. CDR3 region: CASSESQGSGANVLTF. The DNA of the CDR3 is TGTGCCAGCAGTGAATCTCAGGGCTCTGGGGCCAACGTCCTGACTTTC. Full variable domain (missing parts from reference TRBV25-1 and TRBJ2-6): EADIYQTPRYLVIGTGKKITLECSQTMGHDKMYWYQQDPGMELHLIHYSYGVNSTEKGDLSSESTVSRIRTEHFPLTLESARPSHTSQYLCASSESQGSGANVLTFGAGSRLTVL.

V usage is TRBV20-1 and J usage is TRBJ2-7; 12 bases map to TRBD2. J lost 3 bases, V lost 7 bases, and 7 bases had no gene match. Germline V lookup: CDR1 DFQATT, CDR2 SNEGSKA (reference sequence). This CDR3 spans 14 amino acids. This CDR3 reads CSVPTSGGYYEQYF. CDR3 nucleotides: TGCAGTGTACCGACTAGCGGGGGTTACTACGAGCAGTACTTC.

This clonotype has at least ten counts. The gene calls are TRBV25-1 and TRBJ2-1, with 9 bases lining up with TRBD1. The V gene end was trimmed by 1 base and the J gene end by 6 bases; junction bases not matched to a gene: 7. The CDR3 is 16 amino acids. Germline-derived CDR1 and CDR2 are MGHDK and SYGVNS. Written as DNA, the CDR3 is TGTGCCAGCAGTGAATCTGGGAGGACAGGGGTCAATGAGCAGTTCTTC. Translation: CASSESGRTGVNEQFF.

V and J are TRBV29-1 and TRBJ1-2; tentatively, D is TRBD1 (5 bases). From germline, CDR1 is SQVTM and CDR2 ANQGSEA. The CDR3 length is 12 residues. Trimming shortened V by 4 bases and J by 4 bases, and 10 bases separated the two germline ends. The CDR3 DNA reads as TGCAGCGTTGTGGGGGGATTCTATGGCTACACCTTC. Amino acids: CSVVGGFYGYTF.

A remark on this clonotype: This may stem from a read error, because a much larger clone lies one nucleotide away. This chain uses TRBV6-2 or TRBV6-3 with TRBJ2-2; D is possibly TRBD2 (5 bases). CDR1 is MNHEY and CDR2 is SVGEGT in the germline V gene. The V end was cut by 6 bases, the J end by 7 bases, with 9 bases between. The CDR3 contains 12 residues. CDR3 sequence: CASSRRGGELFF. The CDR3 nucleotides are TGTGCCAGCAGCCGCCGGGGCGGGGAGCTGTTTTTT.

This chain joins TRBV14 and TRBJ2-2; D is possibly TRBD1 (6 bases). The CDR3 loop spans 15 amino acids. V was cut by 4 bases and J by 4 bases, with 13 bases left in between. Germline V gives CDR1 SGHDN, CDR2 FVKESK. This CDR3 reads CASSPQTGSTGELFF. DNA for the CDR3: TGTGCCAGCAGCCCCCAGACAGGTTCCACCGGGGAGCTGTTTTTT.

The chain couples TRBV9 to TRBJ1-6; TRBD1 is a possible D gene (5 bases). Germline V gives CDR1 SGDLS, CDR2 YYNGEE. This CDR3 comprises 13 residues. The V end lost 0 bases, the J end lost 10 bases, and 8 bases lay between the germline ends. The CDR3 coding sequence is TGTGCCAGCAGCGTAGGGGGACTCTCACCCCTCCACTTT. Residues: CASSVGGLSPLHF.

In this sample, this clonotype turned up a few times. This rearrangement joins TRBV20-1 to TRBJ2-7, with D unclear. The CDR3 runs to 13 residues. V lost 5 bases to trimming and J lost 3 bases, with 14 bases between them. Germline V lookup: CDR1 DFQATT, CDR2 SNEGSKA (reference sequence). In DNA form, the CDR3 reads TGCAGTGCTCGTCTAACCAAGTTCTACGAGCAGTACTTC. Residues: CSARLTKFYEQYF.

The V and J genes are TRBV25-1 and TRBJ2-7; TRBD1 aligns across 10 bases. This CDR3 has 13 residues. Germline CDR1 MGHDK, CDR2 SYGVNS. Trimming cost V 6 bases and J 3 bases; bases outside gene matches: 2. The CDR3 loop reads CASRRTGGYEQYF. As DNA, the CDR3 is TGTGCCAGCAGAAGGACAGGGGGCTACGAGCAGTACTTC.

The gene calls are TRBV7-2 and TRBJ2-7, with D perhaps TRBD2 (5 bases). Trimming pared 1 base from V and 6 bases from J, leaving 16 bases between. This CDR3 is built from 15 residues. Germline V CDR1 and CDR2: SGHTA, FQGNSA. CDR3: CASSLVALGEGEQYF. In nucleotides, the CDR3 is TGTGCCAGCAGCTTAGTCGCCCTGGGTGAGGGCGAGCAGTACTTC.

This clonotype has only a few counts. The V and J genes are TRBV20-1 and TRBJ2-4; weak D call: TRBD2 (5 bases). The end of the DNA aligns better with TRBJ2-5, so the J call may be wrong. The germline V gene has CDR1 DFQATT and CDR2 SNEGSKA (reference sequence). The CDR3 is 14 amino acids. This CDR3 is CSASVHTGIKTQYF. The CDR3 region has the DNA TGCAGTGCTAGTGTTCATACGGGGATAAAGACCCAGTACTTC.

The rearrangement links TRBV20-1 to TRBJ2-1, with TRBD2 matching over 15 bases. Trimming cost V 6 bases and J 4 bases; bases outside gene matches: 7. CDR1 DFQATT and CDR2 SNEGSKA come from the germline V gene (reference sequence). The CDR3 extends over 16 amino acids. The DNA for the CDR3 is TGCAGTGCCGGGACTAGCGGGGGGAGTACTTACAATGAGCAGTTCTTC. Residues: CSAGTSGGSTYNEQFF.

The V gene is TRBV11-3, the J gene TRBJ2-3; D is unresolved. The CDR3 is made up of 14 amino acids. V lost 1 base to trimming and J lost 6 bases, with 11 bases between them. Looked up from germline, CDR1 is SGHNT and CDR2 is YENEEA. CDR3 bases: TGTGCCAGCAGCTTAGTATCTAGTTCGGATACGCAGTATTTT. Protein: CASSLVSSSDTQYF.

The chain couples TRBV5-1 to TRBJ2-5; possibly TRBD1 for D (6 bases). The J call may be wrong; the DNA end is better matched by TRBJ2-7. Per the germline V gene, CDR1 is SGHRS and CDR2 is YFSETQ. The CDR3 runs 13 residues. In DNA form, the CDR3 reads TGCGCCAGCAGCCCCAACAGGGCGCACGAGCAGTACTTC. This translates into CASSPNRAHEQYF.

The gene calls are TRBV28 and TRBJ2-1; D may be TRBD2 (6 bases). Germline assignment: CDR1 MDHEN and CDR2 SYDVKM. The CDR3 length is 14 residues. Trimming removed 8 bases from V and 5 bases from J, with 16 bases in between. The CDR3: CASSNPGDHNEQFF. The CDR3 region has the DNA TGTGCCAGCTCAAACCCGGGGGACCACAATGAGCAGTTCTTC.

CDR3 nucleotides: TGTGCCAGCAGCCCGACAGGGAGGTTTTACGAGCAGTACTTC. This translates into CASSPTGRFYEQYF. This sequence joins TRBV12-3 or TRBV12-4 and TRBJ2-7; D is perhaps TRBD1 (7 bases). This CDR3 spans 14 amino acids. The germline V and J ends were trimmed by 6 bases and 4 bases, with 16 bases remaining between them.

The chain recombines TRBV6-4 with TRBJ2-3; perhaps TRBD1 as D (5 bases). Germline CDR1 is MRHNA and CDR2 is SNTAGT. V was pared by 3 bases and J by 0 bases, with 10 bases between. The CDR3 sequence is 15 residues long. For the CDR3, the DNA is TGTGCCAGCAGTGAGACTGGACATAGCACAGATACGCAGTATTTT. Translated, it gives CASSETGHSTDTQYF.

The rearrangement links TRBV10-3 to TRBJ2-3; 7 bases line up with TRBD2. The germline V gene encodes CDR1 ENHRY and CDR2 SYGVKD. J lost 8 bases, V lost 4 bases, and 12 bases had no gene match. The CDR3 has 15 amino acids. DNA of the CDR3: TGTGCCATCAGTGCCGGGCGGGGGTTCGATGGTACGCAGTATTTT. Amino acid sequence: CAISAGRGFDGTQYF.